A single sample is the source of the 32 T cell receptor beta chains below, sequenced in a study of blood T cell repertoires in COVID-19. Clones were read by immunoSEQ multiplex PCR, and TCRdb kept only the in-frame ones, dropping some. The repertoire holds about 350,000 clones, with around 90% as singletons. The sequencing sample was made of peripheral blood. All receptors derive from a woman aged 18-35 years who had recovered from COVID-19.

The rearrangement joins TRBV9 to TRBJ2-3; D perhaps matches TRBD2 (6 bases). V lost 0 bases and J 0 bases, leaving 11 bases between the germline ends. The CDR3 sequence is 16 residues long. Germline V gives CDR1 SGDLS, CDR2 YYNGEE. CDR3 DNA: TGTGCCAGCAGCGTAGTGGGTAGCGGTAGCACAGATACGCAGTATTTT. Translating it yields CASSVVGSGSTDTQYF.

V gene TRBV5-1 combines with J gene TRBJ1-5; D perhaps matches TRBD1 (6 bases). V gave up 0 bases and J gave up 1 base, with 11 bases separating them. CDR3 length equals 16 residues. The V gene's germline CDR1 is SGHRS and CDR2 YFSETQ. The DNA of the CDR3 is TGCGCCAGCAGCTTGGCCCCAGGACAGAGCAATCAGCCCCAGCATTTT. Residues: CASSLAPGQSNQPQHF.

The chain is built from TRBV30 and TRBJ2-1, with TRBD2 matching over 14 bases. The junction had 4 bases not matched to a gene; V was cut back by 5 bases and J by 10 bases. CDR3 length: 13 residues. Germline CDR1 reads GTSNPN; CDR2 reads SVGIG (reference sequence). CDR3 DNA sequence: TGTGCCTGGGCGACTAGCGGGAGGGGGGAGCAGTTCTTC. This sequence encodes CAWATSGRGEQFF. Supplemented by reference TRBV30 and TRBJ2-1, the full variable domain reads SQTIHQWPATLVQPVGSPLSLECTVEGTSNPNLYWYRQAAGRGLQLLFYSVGIGQISSEVPQNLSASRPQDRQFILSSKKLLLSDSGFYLCAWATSGRGEQFFGPGTRLTVL.

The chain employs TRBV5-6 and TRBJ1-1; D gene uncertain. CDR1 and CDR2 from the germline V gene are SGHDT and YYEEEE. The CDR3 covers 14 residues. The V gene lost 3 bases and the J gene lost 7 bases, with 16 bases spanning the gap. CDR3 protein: CASSYVGGHNEAFF. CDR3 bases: TGTGCCAGCAGCTATGTCGGCGGTCACAATGAAGCTTTCTTT.

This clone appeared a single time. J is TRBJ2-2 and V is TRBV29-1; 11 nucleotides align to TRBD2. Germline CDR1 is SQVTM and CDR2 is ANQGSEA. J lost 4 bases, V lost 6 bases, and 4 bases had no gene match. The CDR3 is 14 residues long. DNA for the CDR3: TGCAGCGTCTTAGCGGGAGGGATCACCGGGGAGCTGTTTTTT. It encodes CSVLAGGITGELFF.

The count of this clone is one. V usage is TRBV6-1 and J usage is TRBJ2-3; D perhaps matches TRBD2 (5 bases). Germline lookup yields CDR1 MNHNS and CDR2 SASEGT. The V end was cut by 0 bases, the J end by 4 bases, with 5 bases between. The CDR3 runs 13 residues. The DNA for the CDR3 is TGTGCCAGCAGTGAAGCGGAGGCAGATACGCAGTATTTT. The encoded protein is CASSEAEADTQYF.

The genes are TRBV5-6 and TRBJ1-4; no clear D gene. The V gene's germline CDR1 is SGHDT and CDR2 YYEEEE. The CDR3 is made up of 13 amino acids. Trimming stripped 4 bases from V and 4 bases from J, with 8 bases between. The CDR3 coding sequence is TGTGCCAGCAGCCAGATCTTTAATGAAAAACTGTTTTTT. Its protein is CASSQIFNEKLFF.

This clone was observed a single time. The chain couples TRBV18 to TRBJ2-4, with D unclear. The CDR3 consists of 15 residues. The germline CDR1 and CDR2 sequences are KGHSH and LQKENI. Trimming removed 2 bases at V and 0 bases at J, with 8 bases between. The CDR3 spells CASSPAVLAKNIQYF. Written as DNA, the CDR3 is TGTGCCAGCTCACCAGCGGTCCTAGCCAAAAACATTCAGTACTTC.

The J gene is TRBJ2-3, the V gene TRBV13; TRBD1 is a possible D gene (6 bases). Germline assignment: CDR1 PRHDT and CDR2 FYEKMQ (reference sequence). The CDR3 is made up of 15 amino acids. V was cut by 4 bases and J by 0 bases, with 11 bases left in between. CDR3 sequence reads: CASSWGTTSTDTQYF. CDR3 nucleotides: TGTGCCAGCAGCTGGGGGACAACTAGCACAGATACGCAGTATTTT.

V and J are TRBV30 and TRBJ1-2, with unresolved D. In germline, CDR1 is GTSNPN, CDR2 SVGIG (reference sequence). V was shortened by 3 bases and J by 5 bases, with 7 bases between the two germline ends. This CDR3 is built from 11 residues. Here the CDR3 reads CAWRQAYGYTF. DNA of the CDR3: TGTGCCTGGAGGCAGGCGTATGGCTACACCTTC.

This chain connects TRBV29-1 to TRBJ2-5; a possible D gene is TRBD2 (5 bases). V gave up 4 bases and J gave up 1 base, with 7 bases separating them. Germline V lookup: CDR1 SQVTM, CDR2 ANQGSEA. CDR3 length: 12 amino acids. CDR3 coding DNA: TGCAGCGTTGTCCGGGGCCAAGAGACCCAGTACTTC. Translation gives CSVVRGQETQYF.

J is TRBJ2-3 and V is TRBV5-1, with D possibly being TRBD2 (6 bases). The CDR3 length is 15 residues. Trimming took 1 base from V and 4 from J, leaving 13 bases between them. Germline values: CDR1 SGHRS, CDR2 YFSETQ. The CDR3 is CASSLFGTSADTQYF. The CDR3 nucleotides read TGCGCCAGCAGCTTGTTCGGGACTTCGGCAGATACGCAGTATTTT.

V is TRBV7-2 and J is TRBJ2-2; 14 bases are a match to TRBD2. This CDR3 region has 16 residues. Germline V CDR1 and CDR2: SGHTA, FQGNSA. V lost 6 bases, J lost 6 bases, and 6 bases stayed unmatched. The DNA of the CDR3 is TGTGCCAGCAGACCGACTAGCGGGAGGGAGGCCGGGGAGCTGTTTTTT. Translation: CASRPTSGREAGELFF.

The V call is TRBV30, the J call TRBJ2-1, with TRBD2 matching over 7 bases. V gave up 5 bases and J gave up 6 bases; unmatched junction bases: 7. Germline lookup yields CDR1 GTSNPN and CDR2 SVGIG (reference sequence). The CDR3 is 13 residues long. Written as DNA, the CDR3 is TGTGCCTGGGCCCCGGGAGGCTCCAATGAGCAGTTCTTC. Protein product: CAWAPGGSNEQFF.

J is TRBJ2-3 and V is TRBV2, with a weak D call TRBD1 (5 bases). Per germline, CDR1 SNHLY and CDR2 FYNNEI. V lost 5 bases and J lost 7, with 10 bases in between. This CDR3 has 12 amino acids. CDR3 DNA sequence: TGTGCCAGCAGTATCCAGGACAATACGCAGTATTTT. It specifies CASSIQDNTQYF.

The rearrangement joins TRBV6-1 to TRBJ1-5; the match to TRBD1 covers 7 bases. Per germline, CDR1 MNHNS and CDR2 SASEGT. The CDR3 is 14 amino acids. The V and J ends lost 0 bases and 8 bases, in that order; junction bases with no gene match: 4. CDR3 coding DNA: TGTGCCAGCAGTGAAGCAGGGGGCTCGGAGCCCCAGCATTTT. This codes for CASSEAGGSEPQHF.

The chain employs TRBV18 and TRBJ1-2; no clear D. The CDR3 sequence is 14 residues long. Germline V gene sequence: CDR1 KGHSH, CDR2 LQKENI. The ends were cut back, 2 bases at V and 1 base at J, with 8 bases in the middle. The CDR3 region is CASSPAAVNYGYTF. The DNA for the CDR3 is TGTGCCAGCTCACCAGCGGCAGTTAACTATGGCTACACCTTC.

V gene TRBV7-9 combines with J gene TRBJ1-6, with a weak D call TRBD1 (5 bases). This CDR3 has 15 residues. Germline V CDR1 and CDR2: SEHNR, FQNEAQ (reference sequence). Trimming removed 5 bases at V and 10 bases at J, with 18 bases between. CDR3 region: CASSRLGGSDSPLHF. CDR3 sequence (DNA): TGTGCCAGCAGCCGGTTGGGGGGAAGTGACTCACCCCTCCACTTT.

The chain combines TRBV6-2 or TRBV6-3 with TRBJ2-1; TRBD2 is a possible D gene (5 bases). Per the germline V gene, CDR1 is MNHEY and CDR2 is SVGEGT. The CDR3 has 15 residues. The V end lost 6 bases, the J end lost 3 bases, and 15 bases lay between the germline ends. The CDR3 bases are TGTGCCAGCAGCCGAGCGGCCTCAGTCTACAATGAGCAGTTCTTC. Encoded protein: CASSRAASVYNEQFF.

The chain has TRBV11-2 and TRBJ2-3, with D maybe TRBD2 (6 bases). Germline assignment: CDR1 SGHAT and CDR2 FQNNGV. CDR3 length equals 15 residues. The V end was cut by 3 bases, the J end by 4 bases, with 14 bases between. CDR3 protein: CASSFRAGRPDTQYF. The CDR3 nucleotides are TGTGCCAGCAGCTTTAGAGCAGGGAGGCCAGATACGCAGTATTTT.

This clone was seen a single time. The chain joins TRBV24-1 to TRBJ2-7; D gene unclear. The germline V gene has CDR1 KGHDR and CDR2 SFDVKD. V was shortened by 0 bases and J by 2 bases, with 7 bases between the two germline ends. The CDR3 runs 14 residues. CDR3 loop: CATSDLRRPYEQYV. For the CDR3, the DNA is TGTGCCACCAGTGATTTGAGGAGACCCTACGAGCAGTACGTC.

CDR3 amino acids: CATSAGVAGTEAFF. The CDR3, as DNA: TGTGCCACCAGTGCGGGGGTTGCGGGGACTGAAGCTTTCTTT. The chain recombines TRBV24-1 with TRBJ1-1, with D possibly being TRBD1 (5 bases). V lost 5 bases and J 5 bases, leaving 14 bases between the germline ends. Germline CDR1 and CDR2: KGHDR and SFDVKD. The CDR3 length is 14 residues.

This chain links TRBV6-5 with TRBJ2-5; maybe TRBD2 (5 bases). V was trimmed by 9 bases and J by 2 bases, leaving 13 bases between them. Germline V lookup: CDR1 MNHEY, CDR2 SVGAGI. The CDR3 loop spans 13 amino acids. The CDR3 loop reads CASMKRLQETQYF. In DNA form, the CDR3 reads TGTGCCAGTATGAAGCGGCTGCAAGAGACCCAGTACTTC.

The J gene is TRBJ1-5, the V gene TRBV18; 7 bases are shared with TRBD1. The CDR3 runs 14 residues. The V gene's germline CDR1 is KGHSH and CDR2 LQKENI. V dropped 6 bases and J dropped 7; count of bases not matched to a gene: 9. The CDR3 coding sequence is TGTGCCAGCTCCCGGAAAGACAGGGACCAGCCCCAGCATTTT. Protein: CASSRKDRDQPQHF.

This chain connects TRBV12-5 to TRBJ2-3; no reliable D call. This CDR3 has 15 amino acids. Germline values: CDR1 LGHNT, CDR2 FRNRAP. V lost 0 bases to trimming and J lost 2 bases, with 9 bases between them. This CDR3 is CASGLVTMNTDTQYF. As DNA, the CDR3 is TGTGCTAGTGGTTTGGTAACAATGAACACAGATACGCAGTATTTT.

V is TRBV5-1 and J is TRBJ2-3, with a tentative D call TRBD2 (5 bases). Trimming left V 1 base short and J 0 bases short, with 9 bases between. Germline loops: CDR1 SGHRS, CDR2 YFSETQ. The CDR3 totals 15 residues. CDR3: CASSLSGSSTDTQYF. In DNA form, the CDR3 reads TGCGCCAGCAGCTTGTCGGGGTCTAGCACAGATACGCAGTATTTT.

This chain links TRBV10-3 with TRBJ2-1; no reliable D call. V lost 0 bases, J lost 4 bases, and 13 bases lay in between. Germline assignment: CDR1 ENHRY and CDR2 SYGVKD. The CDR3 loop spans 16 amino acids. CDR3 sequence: CAISESSGGTYNEQFF. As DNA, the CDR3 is TGTGCCATCAGTGAGTCGTCGGGTGGTACTTACAATGAGCAGTTCTTC.

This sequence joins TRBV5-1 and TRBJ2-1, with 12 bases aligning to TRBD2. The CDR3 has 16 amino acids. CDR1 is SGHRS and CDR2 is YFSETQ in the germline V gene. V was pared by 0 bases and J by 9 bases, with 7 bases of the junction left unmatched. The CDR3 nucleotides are TGCGCCAGCAGCTTGGGACTAGCGGGAGTGCTAAGTGAGCAGTTCTTC. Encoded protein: CASSLGLAGVLSEQFF.

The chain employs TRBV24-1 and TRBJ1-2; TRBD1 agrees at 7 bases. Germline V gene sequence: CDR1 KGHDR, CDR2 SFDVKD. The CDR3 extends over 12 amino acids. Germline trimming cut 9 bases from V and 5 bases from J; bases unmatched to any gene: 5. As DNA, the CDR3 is TGTGCCACCTCCGGGACAGAATATGGCTACACCTTC. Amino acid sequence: CATSGTEYGYTF.

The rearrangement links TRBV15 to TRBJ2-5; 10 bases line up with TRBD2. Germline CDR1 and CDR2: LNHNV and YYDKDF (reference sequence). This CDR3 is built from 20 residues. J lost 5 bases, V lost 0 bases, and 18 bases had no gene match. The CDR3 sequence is CATSRDRGSKREGRVETQYF. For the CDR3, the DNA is TGTGCCACCAGCAGAGATCGGGGAAGTAAGCGGGAGGGGCGGGTGGAGACCCAGTACTTC.

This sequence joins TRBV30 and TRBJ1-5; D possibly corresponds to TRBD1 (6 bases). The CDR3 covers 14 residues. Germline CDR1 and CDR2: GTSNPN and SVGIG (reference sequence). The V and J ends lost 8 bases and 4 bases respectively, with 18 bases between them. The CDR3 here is CAAGDRGHNQPQHF. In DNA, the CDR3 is TGTGCCGCAGGGGATAGAGGGCATAATCAGCCCCAGCATTTT.

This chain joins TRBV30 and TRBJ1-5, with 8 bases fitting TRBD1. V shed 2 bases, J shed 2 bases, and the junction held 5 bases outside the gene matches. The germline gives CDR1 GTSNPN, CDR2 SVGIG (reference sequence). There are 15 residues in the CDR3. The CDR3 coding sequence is TGTGCCTGGAGTCCCACGGACAGGGGCAATCAGCCCCAGCATTTT. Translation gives CAWSPTDRGNQPQHF.